This TCR beta chain was retrieved from a study of T cells after yellow fever vaccination (dated by TCRdb to the late 2010s). With regard to the full study: Libraries from fractions with low cell numbers were prepared with the SMART-Seq v4 Ultra Low Input RNA kit. Bulk PBMC replicates and cell subsets were isolated from blood drawn at multiple timepoints before and after both primary and secondary immunization. To follow T-cell clones before and after both primary and booster YFV17D yellow fever vaccination, bulk TCR alpha and beta repertoires underwent longitudinal sequencing. Two healthy male donors, one aged 18 to 30 and one aged 30 to 40 years, were included in the cohort. Paper-wide results and their limitations: A small fraction of clonotypes showed up in both the CD4 and CD8 compartments, probably as a result of convergent recombination. Because the study included only two donors, the extent to which the findings can be generalized is limited. The secondary T-cell response was weaker than the primary response but faster, peaking on day 5 instead of day 15. After the booster, most of the clones that had expanded following primary vaccination were detected again (almost 98% of CD4 and around 88% of CD8), which suggests that memory was broadly maintained. Computational filtering was required because FACS-sorted repertoires could contain abundant contaminating clonotypes from the bulk population.

Many counts were recorded for this clonotype. This clone's antigen is unknown. Per-base qualities were not stored, and no clone one base away is much larger. The cysteine opens and the phenylalanine closes a CDR3 of 15 amino acids. Here the CDR3 DNA is all that survives: 45 bases in frame from base 1. V gives up 4 bases and J gives up 1 base, and the segment between their germline ends measures 13 bases. In the germline V gene, CDR1 corresponds to MGHRA and CDR2 to YSYEKL. The run used an Illumina NovaSeq 6000. TCR cDNA was synthesized by 5'RACE template switching, through which a universal primer site and unique molecular identifiers were introduced. Priming of cDNA synthesis was performed from both the TCR alpha and TCR beta constant segments. Two PCR steps were used to amplify libraries, with sample barcodes and sequencing adapters being added in the second step. Libraries were sequenced on Illumina HiSeq 2500 (2x100 bp) or NovaSeq (2x150 bp). The study's processing was this. MIGEC handled demultiplexing of reads and collapsing into UMI consensus sequences, while MiXCR performed V(D)J alignment. Using edgeR on replicate PBMC samples, clonotypes were called vaccine-responding if FDR was below 0.01 and the log2 fold change was above 5 up to day 15. Bulk clonotypes were assigned CD4 or CD8 identity according to which sequenced CD4 or CD8 repertoire held them at higher abundance. TCRdb applied fastp at Q25 and MiXCR to the public reads, then kept only in-frame beta chains. Entries that share a CDR3 protein sequence are merged under the most common genes and DNA. TCRdb's processing, not the study's, gives the V and J calls here. For this sample the table gives hundreds of thousands of distinct CDR3 sequences, of which roughly 3.5% were detected only once. Less than 25% of the sample is in the top ten clones.

This sample's treatment or condition label indicates: live attenuated yellow fever vaccine strain. At every blood-draw timepoint, two biological replicates of bulk PBMCs were collected. A standard Ficoll-Paque protocol was used to isolate PBMCs from peripheral blood. RNA was extracted with TriZol from bulk PBMCs, CD4 and CD8 fractions, and dextramer-positive and dextramer-negative fractions. This material consisted of PBMCs, taken on the day of the yellow fever booster vaccination. This receptor was taken from a man between 18 and 35 years old who received the YFV17D yellow fever vaccine. Here the chain combines TRBV4-1 and TRBJ1-1; the D gene is perhaps TRBD1, on 5 matching bases. The CDR3 sequence is CASSRGLTANTEAFF. The sequenced DNA is TGCGCCAGCAGCCGAGGGTTGACAGCGAACACTGAAGCTTTCTTT.